This T cell receptor beta chain was documented in a study of shared clonotypes between healthy human individuals. Regarding the study as a whole: For naive CD4 cells, roughly 5% of clonotypes were shared across a handful of donors.

The CDR3 extends over 16 amino acids. Germline loops: CDR1 MNHEY, CDR2 SMNVEV (reference sequence). V lost 5 bases and J lost 1, with 18 bases in between. Note on this clone: Its target is unknown.

As originally analysed: Sequence data from immunoSEQ were junction-only and lacked quality scores; consequently, filtering differed. Sequenced by immunoSEQ multiplex PCR; TCRdb stores in-frame clones only, minus some. The D gene and trimming were derived from the DNA, and the V and J assignments and clone size from that table. The table has hundreds of thousands of clones, about 96% seen once. The naive CD8 subset, CD45RO-negative cells positively selected for CCR7, excluded terminally differentiated effector memory CD45RA+ cells. Donors had no recently reported acute infections or vaccinations and were HIV-negative.

The chain recombines TRBV27 with TRBJ2-7, with D perhaps TRBD1 or TRBD2 (5 bases each). Sequencing used naive CD8+ T cells sorted from blood. The TCR sequence derives from a woman aged 25 to 39 in good health. The CDR3 region is CASSPSGGPRSYEQYF. DNA of the CDR3: TGTGCCAGCAGTCCATCTGGGGGACCTAGATCCTACGAGCAGTACTTC.